Described below is a single T cell receptor beta chain sequence and its context. Its antigen is still unknown. The data were obtained in a study of cytotoxic CD8 clonotypes in ibrutinib-treated CLL. General observations from the study: Public clonotypes, rarely seen, contracted or held steady on treatment.

The CDR3 is 12 amino acids. The V gene's germline CDR1 is SGHTA and CDR2 FQGNSA. V lost 3 bases to trimming and J lost 4 bases, with 4 bases between them. Profiling relied on immunoSEQ multiplex PCR, and the TCRdb table lists in-frame clones only, not all of them. The table lists about 160,000 clones, 81% of them singletons. J is TRBJ1-5 and V is TRBV7-2; D is uncertain. The TCR comes from a human donor with chronic lymphocytic leukemia. The sample consisted of PBMCs, taken after 12 months of ibrutinib treatment. The CDR3 region has the DNA TGTGCCAGCAGCTTCTTTAATCAGCCCCAGCATTTT. Its translation: CASSFFNQPQHF.